The source of this T cell receptor beta chain is a study of blood T cell repertoires in COVID-19. Study-wide context: Sites across the United States, Italy and Spain contributed samples from acute and convalescent COVID-19.

CDR3 length: 13 amino acids. Germline V gives CDR1 MNHEY, CDR2 SVGAGI. Between the trimmed V and J ends, which lost 5 bases and 1 base, there was a span of 7 bases. Assay used: immunoSEQ multiplex PCR; TCRdb lists only in-frame clones, some missing. The sample yields hundreds of thousands of clones, 85% to 90% seen once. While infection was still active, Seattle patients were enrolled and then followed longitudinally. The chain is built from TRBV6-5 and TRBJ2-3; D gene ambiguous. The sample comprised peripheral blood. The TCR sequence derives from a woman aged 50 to 60 with COVID-19, enrolled during active disease. This CDR3 reads CASSRHRTDTQYF. The CDR3 DNA follows: TGTGCCAGCAGTCGACACCGCACAGATACGCAGTATTTT.